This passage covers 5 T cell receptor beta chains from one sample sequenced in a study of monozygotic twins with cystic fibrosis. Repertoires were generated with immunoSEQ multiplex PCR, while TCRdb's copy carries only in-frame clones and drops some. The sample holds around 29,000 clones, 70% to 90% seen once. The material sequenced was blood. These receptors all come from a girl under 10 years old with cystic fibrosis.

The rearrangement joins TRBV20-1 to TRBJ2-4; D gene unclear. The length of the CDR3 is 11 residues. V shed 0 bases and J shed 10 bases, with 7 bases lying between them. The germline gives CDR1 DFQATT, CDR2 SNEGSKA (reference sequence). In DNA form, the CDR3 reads TGCAGTGCTAGAGATCGAGGTATTCAGTACTTC. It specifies CSARDRGIQYF.

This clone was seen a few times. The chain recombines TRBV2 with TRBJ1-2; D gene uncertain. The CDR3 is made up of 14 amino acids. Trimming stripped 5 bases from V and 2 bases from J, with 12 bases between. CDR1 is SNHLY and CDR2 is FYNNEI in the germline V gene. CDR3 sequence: CASSQVALNYGYTF. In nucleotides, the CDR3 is TGTGCCAGCAGTCAGGTAGCGCTAAACTATGGCTACACCTTC.

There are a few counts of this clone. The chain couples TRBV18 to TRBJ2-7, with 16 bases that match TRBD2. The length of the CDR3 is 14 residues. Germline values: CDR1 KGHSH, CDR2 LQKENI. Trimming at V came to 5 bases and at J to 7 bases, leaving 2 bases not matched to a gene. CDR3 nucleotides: TGTGCCAGCTCAGGGACTAGCGGGAGGGGAGAGCAGTACTTC. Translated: CASSGTSGRGEQYF.

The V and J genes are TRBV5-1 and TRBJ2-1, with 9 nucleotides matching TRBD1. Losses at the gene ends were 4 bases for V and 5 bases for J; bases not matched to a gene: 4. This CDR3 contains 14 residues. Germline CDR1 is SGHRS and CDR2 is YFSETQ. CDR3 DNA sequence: TGCGCCAGCAGCCCGGGACAGGGAAACAATGAGCAGTTCTTC. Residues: CASSPGQGNNEQFF.

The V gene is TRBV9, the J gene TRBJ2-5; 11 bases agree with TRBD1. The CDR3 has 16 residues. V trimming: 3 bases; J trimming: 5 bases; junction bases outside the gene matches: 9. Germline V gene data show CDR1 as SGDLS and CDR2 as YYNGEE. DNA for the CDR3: TGTGCCAGCAGCGGTGCCGGGACAGGGGGTCGGGAGACCCAGTACTTC. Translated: CASSGAGTGGRETQYF.